This is a list of T cell receptor beta chains from one sample in a study of blood T cells in healthy people across ages. MiXCR, run by TCRdb on the 5' RACE reads, gives a single entry per CDR3 protein. The sample yields about 1,500,000 distinct CDR3 sequences, 28% seen once. Sequenced material: blood. The source of these receptors is a woman between 25 and 40 years old in good health. CDR3s include the opening cysteine and the closing phenylalanine or tryptophan. A D gene is named only where the DNA matches it firmly. Size values are once, few and many counts, or a class for expanded clones, and some rows have none.

>-|TRBJ2-3|TRBV9|-
TGTGCCAGCAGCGTAAAGTTCAGCGTAGATACGCAGTATTTT
CASSVKFSVDTQYF
>-|TRBJ2-7|TRBV27|-
TGTGCCAGCAGTTTATCGAGGGGCGGCGGTTACGAGCAGTACTTC
CASSLSRGGGYEQYF
>-|TRBJ2-2|TRBV7-2|few
TGTGCCAGCAGCTTAGCAGGGGGTCCCGCCGGGGAGCTGTTTTTT
CASSLAGGPAGELFF
>TRBD1|TRBJ2-1|TRBV11-2|once
TGTGCCAGCAGCTTGGGACAGGGAAGGGGCAATGAGCAGTTCTTC
CASSLGQGRGNEQFF
>TRBD1|TRBJ1-1|TRBV7-3|few
TGTGCCAGCAGCTTACGGGGACAGACTGAAGCTTTCTTT
CASSLRGQTEAFF
>-|TRBJ2-3|TRBV5-1|few
TGCGCCAGCAGCGGAGGGGTGAGGGCCCTTCGCACAGATACGCAGTATTTT
CASSGGVRALRTDTQYF
>-|TRBJ1-1|TRBV7-9|-
TGTGCCAGCAGCTCGGGACGGGGGATAGACACTGAAGCTTTCTTT
CASSSGRGIDTEAFF
>-|TRBJ2-5|TRBV9|-
TGTGCCAGCAGCCAGAGCGAGTTGGAGACCCAGTACTTC
CASSQSELETQYF
>-|TRBJ2-7|TRBV28|few
TGTGCCAGCATCAGCGGGACAGTTGGTTACGAGCAGTACTTC
CASISGTVGYEQYF
>TRBD2|TRBJ2-5|TRBV5-1|once
TGCGCCAGCAGCTTGGGACTAGCGGGGGGGCAGGACGGGCAGTACTTC
CASSLGLAGGQDGQYF
>TRBD1|TRBJ1-2|TRBV5-1|once
TGCGCCAGCAGCTGGACAGGGAATGAGGGCTACACCTTC
CASSWTGNEGYTF
>-|TRBJ2-7|TRBV28|-
TGTGCCAGCAGTATCTACCCCCGTGGGTACGAGCAGTACTTC
CASSIYPRGYEQYF
>-|TRBJ2-7|TRBV20-1|-
TGCAGTGCTAGAGATATAAGCGGAGGCTCCTACGAGCAGTACTTC
CSARDISGGSYEQYF
>TRBD2|TRBJ2-3|TRBV2|few
TGTGCCAGCAGTGGGAGACTAGCGGGGCCCACAGATACGCAGTATTTT
CASSGRLAGPTDTQYF
>TRBD2|TRBJ2-6|TRBV20-1|many
TGCAGTGCTAGTCCTAGCGGGATCCCTGGGGCCAACGTCCTGACTTTC
CSASPSGIPGANVLTF
>TRBD1|TRBJ2-7|TRBV18|few
TGTGCCAGCTCATCCTACTCCGGGACAGAGACCTACGAGCAGTACTTC
CASSSYSGTETYEQYF
>-|TRBJ2-5|TRBV20-1|-
TGCAGTGCCGCGAGGGGCGGGGATGTCGAGACCCAGTACTTC
CSAARGGDVETQYF
>-|TRBJ2-3|TRBV20-1|few
TGCAGTGCTAGATATACGGGGGTAGGCACAGATACGCAGTATTTT
CSARYTGVGTDTQYF
>-|TRBJ2-5|TRBV30|-
TGTGCCTGGGGAAGACGCCTCCAAGAGACCCAGTACTTC
CAWGRRLQETQYF
>-|TRBJ1-2|TRBV9|few
TGTGCCAGCAGCCCCCTAATCGATAGTGGCTACACCTTC
CASSPLIDSGYTF
>TRBD1|TRBJ2-7|TRBV5-1|many
TGCGCCAGCAGCTTAGGGACAGGGTTCGACGAGCAGTACTTC
CASSLGTGFDEQYF
>-|TRBJ2-7|TRBV5-5|few
TGTGCCAGCAGCCTTTGGACGGGTATGCTCTCCTACGAGCAGTACTTC
CASSLWTGMLSYEQYF
>-|TRBJ2-4|TRBV7-2|many
TGTGCCAGCAGCTTAAGGCCCGCCCTAGCCAAAAACATTCAGTACTTC
CASSLRPALAKNIQYF
>-|TRBJ1-6|TRBV6-6|-
TGTGCCAGCAGTTACACGGACAGTTCACCCCTCCACTTT
CASSYTDSSPLHF
>TRBD1|TRBJ2-4|TRBV2|few
TGTGCCAGCAGAGCTCAGACAGGGGCGAACATTCAGTACTTC
CASRAQTGANIQYF
>-|TRBJ2-2|TRBV12-3/TRBV12-4|few
TGTGCCAGCAGTTATCAGGGCGTGAACACCGGGGAGCTGTTTTTT
CASSYQGVNTGELFF
>-|TRBJ2-2|TRBV6-6|few
TGTGCCAGCAGTTCCCTTCGTAACGGGGAGCTGTTTTTT
CASSSLRNGELFF
>TRBD2|TRBJ2-1|TRBV6-2/TRBV6-3|few
TGTGCCGCTAGACTAGCGGGAGGGGTTGAGCAGTTCTTC
CAARLAGGVEQFF
>TRBD2|TRBJ2-7|TRBV10-3|-
TGTGCCATTCAGCCCCGGGGGTCGGGAGGCCTCTCCTACGAGCAGTACTTC
CAIQPRGSGGLSYEQYF
>-|TRBJ1-4|TRBV30|few
TGTGCCTGGAGTGTAAAAGGTCGGGAAAAACTGTTTTTT
CAWSVKGREKLFF
>TRBD1|TRBJ1-1|TRBV24-1|-
TGTGCCACCAGTGGGGGACAGGGAGGATGGACTGAAGCTTTCTTT
CATSGGQGGWTEAFF
>TRBD2|TRBJ2-5|TRBV27|few
TGTGCCAGCAGTTTATCTGGGACTAGCGGGAGGGTGGCCCAGTACTTC
CASSLSGTSGRVAQYF
>-|TRBJ1-2|TRBV20-1|-
TGCAGTGCTAGGCCCGGACGGGACTATGGCTACACCTTC
CSARPGRDYGYTF
>-|TRBJ2-5|TRBV14|many
TGTGCCAGCAGCCAAGGGTTTAGCGTCCAAGAGACCCAGTACTTC
CASSQGFSVQETQYF
>TRBD1|TRBJ1-2|TRBV24-1|-
TGTACCACCAGTGATCCCGGGACAGGGGACCATGGCTACACCTTC
CTTSDPGTGDHGYTF
>TRBD2|TRBJ2-1|TRBV7-3|many
TGTGCCAGCAGTCGGACTAGCGGGGGGGCTGGCAATGAGCAGTTCTTC
CASSRTSGGAGNEQFF
>TRBD2|TRBJ2-1|TRBV12-3/TRBV12-4|many
TGTGCCAGCAGTGGGACTAGCGGGAGTTCCTACAATGAGCAGTTCTTC
CASSGTSGSSYNEQFF
>TRBD1|TRBJ2-4|TRBV29-1|many
TGCAGCGTTAGACGGGACAGGCTTACCCAAAAAAACATTCAGTACTTC
CSVRRDRLTQKNIQYF
>-|TRBJ2-1|TRBV29-1|-
TGCAGCGTTACAGCCCGCTCCTACAATGAGCAGTTCTTC
CSVTARSYNEQFF
>-|TRBJ2-5|TRBV9|many
TGTGCCAGCAGCGACACCCCCGGGGAGACCCAGTACTTC
CASSDTPGETQYF
>-|TRBJ2-7|TRBV3-1|many
TGTGCCAGCAGCCAAGTGGGAAACGAGCAGTACTTC
CASSQVGNEQYF
>-|TRBJ1-5|TRBV9|-
TGTGCCAGCAGCGTAGAGTCAGGCCCCAATCAGCCCCAGCATTTT
CASSVESGPNQPQHF
>-|TRBJ1-2|TRBV11-2|few
TGTGCCAGCAGCTTAGCCAGCACCGGTGGCTACACCTTC
CASSLASTGGYTF
>-|TRBJ2-1|TRBV9|-
TGTGCCAGCAGCGTACTCTTTTCCTCCTACAATGAGCAGTTCTTC
CASSVLFSSYNEQFF
>-|TRBJ2-5|TRBV29-1|many
TGCAGCGTCCGGGACTACCAAGAGACCCAGTACTTC
CSVRDYQETQYF
>-|TRBJ2-3|TRBV2|few
TGTGCCACCGGGGGTAGCGGAATGATTGCGGATACGCAGTATTTT
CATGGSGMIADTQYF
>TRBD2|TRBJ2-5|TRBV5-4|few
TGTGCCAGCAGCCCCTCGGGAGTTAGCGGGGGCGGGGAGACCCAGTACTTC
CASSPSGVSGGGETQYF
>TRBD2|TRBJ2-5|TRBV12-3/TRBV12-4|-
TGTGCCAGCAGACCCCGCCTAGCGGGGGGGCCCTTAGAGACCCAGTACTTC
CASRPRLAGGPLETQYF
>-|TRBJ2-7|TRBV27|-
TGTGCCAGCAGTTTAAGGTTGTACGACGAGCAGTACTTC
CASSLRLYDEQYF
>-|TRBJ1-2|TRBV5-4|-
TGTGCCAGCAGCTTGCCGACCTATGGCTACACCTTC
CASSLPTYGYTF
>TRBD2|TRBJ2-7|TRBV5-1|few
TGCGCCAGCTCCCCCGATAGCGGGAGCTACGAGCAGTACTTC
CASSPDSGSYEQYF
>TRBD2|TRBJ2-1|TRBV7-3|-
TGTGCCGGCAGCGCGGGACTAGCGACGTACAATGAGCAGTTCTTC
CAGSAGLATYNEQFF
>-|TRBJ1-5|TRBV20-1|-
TGCAGTGCCTCGACACCGCGAAATCAGCCCCAGCATTTT
CSASTPRNQPQHF
>TRBD2|TRBJ2-3|TRBV6-6|few
TGTGCCAGCAGCCGGACTAGCGGGGGGCTAGGTACGCAGTATTTT
CASSRTSGGLGTQYF
>-|TRBJ2-4|TRBV6-6|few
TGTGCCAGCAGGGACCCCGGGACCGTAGCCAAAAACATTCAGTACTTC
CASRDPGTVAKNIQYF